Detailed here is one TCR beta chain. Per the study methods: Researchers report that nucleated cell counts were estimated from reference gene primer amplification. The data were produced by immunoSEQ multiplex PCR, yet TCRdb's version contains in-frame clones alone and is incomplete. V, J and clone size are taken as reported in that table, and D and trimming were inferred from the DNA itself. The table includes about 300,000 clones, over 70% detected once. This record belongs to a study of blood T cell repertoires in COVID-19. At the level of the study: Acute-phase and convalescent COVID-19 samples originated in the United States, Italy and Spain. T cells, B-cell-depleted T cells, or PBMCs supplied cDNA or gDNA.

The V end lost 4 bases, the J end lost 1 base, and 10 bases lay between the germline ends. The CDR3 totals 15 residues. The germline V gene encodes CDR1 LNHDA and CDR2 SQIVND (reference sequence). The receptor's source is a woman aged 50 to 65 with acute or convalescent COVID-19. Source material: peripheral blood. The J gene is TRBJ1-4, the V gene TRBV19; the D is unclear. CDR3 coding DNA: TGTGCCAGTAGTAGTCAGGCCGTAACTAATGAAAAACTGTTTTTT. Protein product: CASSSQAVTNEKLFF.